One T cell receptor (beta chain) is described in this entry. Its specificity is unknown. The data belong to a study of beta chain features in type 1 diabetes. Every isolated RNA sample was fully reverse transcribed, so sequencing captured expressed TCRB transcripts. TCRdb's copy holds only in-frame clones and misses some; the assay was immunoSEQ multiplex PCR. The sample yields about 620,000 clones, 15% seen once. CDR3 length: 15 amino acids. Germline V gene sequence: CDR1 WSHSY, CDR2 SAAADI. V shed 4 bases and J shed 0 bases, with 10 bases lying between them. Points from the study as a whole: A moderate, significant TCRB CDR3 shortening appeared in type 1 diabetes across four CD4+ subsets. PCR might show a preference for shorter templates, equally across patients and controls.

All of the sorted populations showed purity greater than 98%. This chain joins TRBV10-2 and TRBJ2-4; D is possibly TRBD2 (5 bases). Sequenced material: naive CD4+ T cells from blood. This receptor was obtained from a man younger than 30 in good health. In DNA form, the CDR3 reads TGCGCCAGCAGTGGTCGGGGAGTAGCCAAAAACATTCAGTACTTC. This encodes CASSGRGVAKNIQYF.